Sequencing of this T cell receptor beta chain was carried out in a study of blood T cells in healthy people across ages. Whole-study findings and limits: Roughly linear declines in TCR beta diversity per million T cells occurred with age.

This clonotype was seen a handful of times. Its specificity is not known. This CDR3 contains 14 residues. Germline V lookup: CDR1 DFQATT, CDR2 SNEGSKA (reference sequence). V gave up 6 bases and J gave up 3 bases; unmatched junction bases: 10. Together with a sample-barcoded 5' primer, a J-beta primer mix was included in a second PCR lasting roughly 6 to 12 cycles. Each TCR beta cDNA got a 12-nucleotide random molecular identifier. TCRdb reprocessed the 5' RACE reads via MiXCR and lists one record per CDR3 protein. This sample carries 750,000 to 850,000 distinct CDR3 sequences, about 25% of them seen once, and the ten largest clones take approximately 4%. These same data were also listed under a study on T cells of mothers and their children. From that paper: Related and unrelated pairs show similar thymic shaping of TCR recombination output.

The TCR comes from a boy aged 10-17 years in good health. This chain joins TRBV20-1 and TRBJ2-7; 8 bases line up with TRBD2. Sequencing was done on a sample of blood. CDR3 protein: CSADIELAVYEQYF. Written as DNA, the CDR3 is TGCAGTGCGGACATTGAACTAGCGGTCTACGAGCAGTACTTC.